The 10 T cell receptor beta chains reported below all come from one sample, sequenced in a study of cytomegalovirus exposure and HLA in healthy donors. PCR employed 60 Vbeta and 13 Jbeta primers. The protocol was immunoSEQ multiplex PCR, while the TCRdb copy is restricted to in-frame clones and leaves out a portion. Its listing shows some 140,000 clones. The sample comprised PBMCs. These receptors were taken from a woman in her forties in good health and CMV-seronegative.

As DNA, the CDR3 is TGTGCCAGCTCACCGACACCTGGGACTAGCGGGGTCACAGATACGCAGTATTTT. Amino acids: CASSPTPGTSGVTDTQYF. The gene calls are TRBV18 and TRBJ2-3; 13 positions agree with TRBD2. This CDR3 has 18 amino acids. The ends lost 3 bases at V and 2 bases at J; junction bases unmatched: 8. CDR1 is KGHSH, CDR2 LQKENI, per germline.

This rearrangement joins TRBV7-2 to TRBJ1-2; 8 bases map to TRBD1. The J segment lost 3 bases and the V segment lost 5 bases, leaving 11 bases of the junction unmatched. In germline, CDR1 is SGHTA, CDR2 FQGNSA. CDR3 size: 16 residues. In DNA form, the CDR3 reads TGTGCCAGCAGCGCCAGGGGGCAGGGAAAACACTATGGCTACACCTTC. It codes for CASSARGQGKHYGYTF.

In DNA, the CDR3 is TGTGCCAGCAGCCGGGACGGGAGCTCCTACGAGCAGTACTTC. Its translation: CASSRDGSSYEQYF. The chain is built from TRBV7-2 and TRBJ2-7; possible D gene TRBD2, 6 bases. The CDR3 contains 14 residues. Trimming cost V 5 bases and J 0 bases, with 11 bases left between them. The germline gives CDR1 SGHTA, CDR2 FQGNSA.

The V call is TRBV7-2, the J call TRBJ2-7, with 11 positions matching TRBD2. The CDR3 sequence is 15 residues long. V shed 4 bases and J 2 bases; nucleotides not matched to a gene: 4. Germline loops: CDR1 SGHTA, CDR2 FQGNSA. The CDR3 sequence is CASSSLAGGPYEQYV. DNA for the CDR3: TGTGCCAGCAGCTCTTTAGCGGGGGGGCCCTACGAGCAGTACGTC.

CDR3 region: CASSLGTSDTEAFF. CDR3 DNA sequence: TGTGCCAGCAGCTTAGGGACTTCTGACACTGAAGCTTTCTTT. The V call is TRBV7-9, the J call TRBJ1-1; D not certain. The CDR3 is made up of 14 amino acids. V lost 1 base to trimming and J lost 3 bases, with 9 bases between them. The germline V gene has CDR1 SEHNR and CDR2 FQNEAQ (reference sequence).

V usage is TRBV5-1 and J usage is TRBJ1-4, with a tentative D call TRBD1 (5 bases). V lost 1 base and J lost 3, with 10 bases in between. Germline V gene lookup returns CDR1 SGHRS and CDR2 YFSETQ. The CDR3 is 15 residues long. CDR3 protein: CASSLQGYPNEKLFF. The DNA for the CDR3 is TGCGCCAGCAGCTTGCAGGGATATCCTAATGAAAAACTGTTTTTT.

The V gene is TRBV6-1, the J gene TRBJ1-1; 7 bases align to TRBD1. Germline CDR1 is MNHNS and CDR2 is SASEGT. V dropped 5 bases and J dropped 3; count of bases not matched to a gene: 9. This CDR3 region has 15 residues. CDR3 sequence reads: CASSLQGPYHTEAFF. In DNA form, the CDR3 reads TGTGCCAGCAGTCTACAGGGGCCATATCACACTGAAGCTTTCTTT.

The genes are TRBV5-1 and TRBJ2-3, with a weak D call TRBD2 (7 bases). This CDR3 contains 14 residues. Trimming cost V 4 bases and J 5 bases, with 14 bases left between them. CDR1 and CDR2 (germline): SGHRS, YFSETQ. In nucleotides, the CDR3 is TGCGCCAGCAGCGAGGGGGGGGCGAAAGATACGCAGTATTTT. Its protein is CASSEGGAKDTQYF.

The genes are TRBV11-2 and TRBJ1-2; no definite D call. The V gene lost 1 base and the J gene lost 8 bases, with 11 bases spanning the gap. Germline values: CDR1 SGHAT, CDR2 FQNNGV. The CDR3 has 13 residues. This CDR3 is CASSLALGYGYTF. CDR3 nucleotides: TGTGCCAGCAGCTTAGCCTTGGGCTACGGCTACACCTTC.

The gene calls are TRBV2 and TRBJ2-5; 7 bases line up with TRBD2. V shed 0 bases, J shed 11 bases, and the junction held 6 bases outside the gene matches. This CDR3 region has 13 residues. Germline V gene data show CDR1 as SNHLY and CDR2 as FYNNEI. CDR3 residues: CASSEAARGEQYF. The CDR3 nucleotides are TGTGCCAGCAGTGAAGCTGCACGGGGGGAGCAGTACTTC.